The clone carrying this T cell receptor beta chain was observed a few times. The sample belongs to a study of T cells in Graves' hyperthyroidism and ophthalmopathy. Per germline, CDR1 SGHAT and CDR2 FQNNGV. The CDR3 sequence is 13 residues long. Losses at the gene ends were 3 bases for V and 6 bases for J; bases not matched to a gene: 4. Recently diagnosed hyperthyroidism of less than 2 months' duration affected patients aged 18 to 65. TCR beta CDR3 regions were amplified from RNA. A set of HTBI primers served as the primers for a first-round RT-PCR of the TCR CDR3. MiXCR, run by TCRdb on the multiplex PCR reads, gives a single entry per CDR3 protein. Of under 750,000 distinct CDR3 sequences listed, around 19% were seen once; the top ten hold approximately 16%.

The origin of this receptor is a woman aged 45 to 65 with Graves' hyperthyroidism that later progressed to Graves' ophthalmopathy. Material for sequencing was blood. V usage is TRBV11-2 and J usage is TRBJ1-1; 7 bases are a match to TRBD1. The chain's CDR3 is CASSFFDRAEAFF. The CDR3 coding sequence is TGTGCCAGCAGCTTCTTCGACAGGGCTGAAGCTTTCTTT.